This note documents a single T cell receptor beta chain sequence. Sequencing was performed with immunoSEQ multiplex PCR; in TCRdb, only in-frame clones are kept and a portion is missing. The data contain about 480,000 clones, 88% of them singletons. The V gene's germline CDR1 is ENHRY and CDR2 SYGVKD. The CDR3 loop spans 13 amino acids. The junction had 4 bases not matched to a gene; V was cut back by 4 bases and J by 5 bases. The data were taken from a study of blood T cell repertoires in COVID-19. Sequenced input: PBMCs or T cells enriched from blood (not recorded which). The chain combines TRBV10-3 with TRBJ2-7, with 8 bases identical to TRBD1. This TCR derives from a woman aged 35 to 49 who had recovered from COVID-19. The DNA of the CDR3 is TGTGCCATCAGTGGAGGACAGGGTCACGAGCAGTACTTC. Its protein is CAISGGQGHEQYF.